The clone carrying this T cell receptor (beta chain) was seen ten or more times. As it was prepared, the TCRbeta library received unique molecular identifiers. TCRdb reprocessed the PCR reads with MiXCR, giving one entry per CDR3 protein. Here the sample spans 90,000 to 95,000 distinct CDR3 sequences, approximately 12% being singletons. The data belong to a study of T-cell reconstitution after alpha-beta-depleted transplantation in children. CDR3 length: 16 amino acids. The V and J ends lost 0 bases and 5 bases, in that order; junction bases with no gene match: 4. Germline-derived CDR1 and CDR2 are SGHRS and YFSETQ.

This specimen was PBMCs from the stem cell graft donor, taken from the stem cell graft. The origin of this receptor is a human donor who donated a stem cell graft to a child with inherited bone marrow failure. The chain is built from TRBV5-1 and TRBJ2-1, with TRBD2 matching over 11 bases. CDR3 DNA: TGCGCCAGCAGCTTGGCCGGACTAGCGGGCAACAATGAGCAGTTCTTC. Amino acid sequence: CASSLAGLAGNNEQFF.